These 20 T cell receptor beta chains share one sample of origin, sequenced in a study of beta chain features in type 1 diabetes. The investigators reverse transcribed all of the isolated RNA, so they sequenced expressed TCRB transcripts. Clones were read by immunoSEQ multiplex PCR, and TCRdb kept only the in-frame ones, dropping some. The data show about 140,000 clones, 10% seen once. The source material was naive CD4+ T cells from blood. The receptor set was obtained from a man between 18 and 29 years old in good health.

This clone appeared a few times. The gene calls are TRBV27 and TRBJ2-3; perhaps TRBD1 as D (6 bases). V was clipped by 0 bases and J by 4 bases, with 17 bases between them. This CDR3 is 17 amino acids long. Looked up from germline, CDR1 is MNHEY and CDR2 is SMNVEV (reference sequence). This CDR3 reads CASSLSATGWEADTQYF. The CDR3 DNA is TGTGCCAGCAGTTTATCGGCTACAGGGTGGGAAGCAGATACGCAGTATTTT.

This clone was picked up a small number of times. The rearrangement joins TRBV5-4 to TRBJ2-5, with D possibly TRBD2 on 6 matching bases. Germline CDR1 and CDR2: SGHNT and YYREEE (reference sequence). Trimming removed 4 bases from V and 1 base from J, with 14 bases in between. The CDR3 has 15 amino acids. CDR3 residues: CASSRRGTFQETQYF. Written as DNA, the CDR3 is TGTGCCAGCAGCCGTCGCGGGACCTTCCAAGAGACCCAGTACTTC.

The chain uses TRBV28 and TRBJ2-3, with 7 bases identical to TRBD2. Germline values: CDR1 MDHEN, CDR2 SYDVKM. The CDR3 loop spans 16 amino acids. The J segment lost 0 bases and the V segment lost 0 bases, leaving 3 bases of the junction unmatched. CDR3 in DNA: TGTGCCAGCAGTTTATGGGGCGGGGGAAGCACAGATACGCAGTATTTT. Translated, it gives CASSLWGGGSTDTQYF.

The table lists this clone with many counts. The J gene is TRBJ1-1, the V gene TRBV4-1, with D maybe TRBD1 (5 bases). Trimming pared 1 base from V and 6 bases from J, leaving 21 bases between. CDR1 is MGHRA, CDR2 YSYEKL, per germline. The length of the CDR3 is 17 residues. Written as DNA, the CDR3 is TGCGCCAGCAGCCAAGGGGTGGGGCCGGCTTGGGGCGCTGAAGCTTTCTTT. Its translation is CASSQGVGPAWGAEAFF.

The chain has TRBV2 and TRBJ2-1; 8 bases line up with TRBD2. CDR3 size: 14 residues. Germline V gives CDR1 SNHLY, CDR2 FYNNEI. The V segment lost 3 bases and the J segment 10 bases; nucleotides outside the gene matches: 8. CDR3 in amino acids: CASSDPGLVMEQFF. In DNA form, the CDR3 reads TGTGCCAGCAGTGATCCGGGACTAGTAATGGAGCAGTTCTTC.

This clone occurred many times. The chain couples TRBV28 to TRBJ2-5, with 7 bases lining up with TRBD1. The CDR3 totals 14 residues. The V segment lost 7 bases and the J segment 3 bases; nucleotides outside the gene matches: 8. CDR1 and CDR2 (germline): MDHEN, SYDVKM. DNA of the CDR3: TGTGCCAGCACCCCCCATGACAGGGAAGAGACCCAGTACTTC. It codes for CASTPHDREETQYF. Full variable domain (remainder filled in from reference TRBV28 and TRBJ2-5): DVKVTQSSRYLVKRTGEKVFLECVQDMDHENMFWYRQDPGLGLRLIYFSYDVKMKEKGDIPEGYSVSREKKERFSLILESASTNQTSMYLCASTPHDREETQYFGPGTRLLVL.

The rearrangement links TRBV7-8 to TRBJ2-7; D perhaps matches TRBD1 (6 bases). Germline V CDR1 and CDR2: SGHVS, FQNEAQ. Between the trimmed V and J ends, which lost 5 bases and 7 bases, there was a span of 9 bases. The CDR3 has 11 residues. CDR3 sequence: CASSLTGEQYF. The CDR3 region has the DNA TGTGCCAGCAGCCTCACAGGGGAGCAGTACTTC.

This clone was observed at least ten times. V usage is TRBV4-2 and J usage is TRBJ2-2, with D possibly TRBD2 on 5 matching bases. Germline assignment: CDR1 LGHNA and CDR2 YNFKEQ. Trimming shortened V by 0 bases and J by 4 bases, and 6 bases separated the two germline ends. CDR3 length equals 14 residues. CDR3 sequence (DNA): TGTGCCAGCAGCCAAGATCGGGGCACCGGGGAGCTGTTTTTT. It specifies CASSQDRGTGELFF.

This clone was counted a few times. The V gene is TRBV7-2, the J gene TRBJ2-2; 9 bases are a match to TRBD2. J was trimmed by 2 bases and V by 4 bases; bases with no gene match: 11. Germline CDR1 is SGHTA and CDR2 is FQGNSA. This CDR3 spans 18 amino acids. CDR3 in amino acids: CASSSPVAGALNTGELFF. Here the CDR3 DNA reads TGTGCCAGCAGCTCCCCCGTAGCGGGGGCCTTAAACACCGGGGAGCTGTTTTTT.

The J gene is TRBJ1-5, the V gene TRBV6-6, with 8 bases fitting TRBD1. V shed 4 bases and J 0 bases; nucleotides not matched to a gene: 5. The length of the CDR3 is 16 residues. The germline gives CDR1 MNHNY, CDR2 SVGAGI (reference sequence). The CDR3 spells CASSSDRAHSNQPQHF. In nucleotides, the CDR3 is TGTGCCAGCAGTTCGGACAGGGCCCATAGCAATCAGCCCCAGCATTTT.

This clone was seen many times. The chain links TRBV9 to TRBJ2-7; TRBD1 matches at 10 bases. CDR3 length: 14 residues. Germline CDR1 SGDLS, CDR2 YYNGEE. V was pared by 1 base and J by 4 bases, with 2 bases of the junction left unmatched. The CDR3 sequence: CASSVSGQGYEQYF. The CDR3 coding sequence is TGTGCCAGCAGCGTATCGGGACAGGGGTACGAGCAGTACTTC.

This clone appeared a few times. J is TRBJ1-6 and V is TRBV4-1; D is possibly TRBD1 (5 bases). Deletions cut 2 bases from V and 5 bases from J, with 19 bases between. The CDR3 loop spans 18 amino acids. Germline CDR1 and CDR2: MGHRA and YSYEKL. The CDR3 coding sequence is TGCGCCAGCAGCCAAATAATGGGGCGGGGTGGTAATAATTCACCCCTCCACTTT. It specifies CASSQIMGRGGNNSPLHF.

This clone came up many times. The chain couples TRBV7-9 to TRBJ2-7; D remains unclear. The CDR3 totals 15 residues. Germline CDR1 reads SEHNR; CDR2 reads FQNEAQ (reference sequence). Trimming shortened V by 3 bases and J by 7 bases, and 19 bases separated the two germline ends. DNA for the CDR3: TGTGCCAGCAGCTTGGGCCAGGTCCCTTCTGGGGAGCAGTACTTC. It translates to CASSLGQVPSGEQYF.

This rearrangement joins TRBV5-1 to TRBJ1-4; 8 positions match TRBD1. The CDR3 totals 15 residues. Germline values: CDR1 SGHRS, CDR2 YFSETQ. Trimming at V came to 4 bases and at J to 5 bases, leaving 7 bases not matched to a gene. The CDR3 protein is CASSVAGTGNEKLFF. CDR3 sequence (DNA): TGCGCCAGCAGCGTCGCCGGGACAGGAAATGAAAAACTGTTTTTT.

In this sample, this clone turned up a few times. The genes are TRBV9 and TRBJ2-7; 10 bases are a match to TRBD2. The V gene's germline CDR1 is SGDLS and CDR2 YYNGEE. This CDR3 region has 15 residues. V shed 2 bases, J shed 2 bases, and the junction held 4 bases outside the gene matches. This CDR3 reads CASSVGTSVTYEQYF. The CDR3 DNA reads as TGTGCCAGCAGCGTGGGGACTAGCGTCACCTACGAGCAGTACTTC.

The CDR3 sequence is CASSFHGQGTEAFF. CDR3 in DNA: TGTGCCAGCAGCTTCCATGGACAGGGCACTGAAGCTTTCTTT. The genes are TRBV7-2 and TRBJ1-1, with 8 positions matching TRBD1. CDR3 length equals 14 residues. Germline V CDR1 and CDR2: SGHTA, FQGNSA. With 3 bases clipped from V and 4 bases from J, the junction kept 4 bases outside the gene matches. Based on the CDR3 plus reference TRBV7-2 and TRBJ1-1, the full variable domain is GAGVSQSPSNKVTEKGKDVELRCDPISGHTALYWYRQSLGQGLEFLIYFQGNSAPDKSGLPSDRFSAERTGGSVSTLTIQRTQQEDSAVYLCASSFHGQGTEAFFGQGTRLTVV.

This clone was observed a few times. V is TRBV10-2 and J is TRBJ1-1, with D possibly being TRBD1 (5 bases). Trimming cost V 7 bases and J 1 base, with 10 bases left between them. CDR1 WSHSY and CDR2 SAAADI come from the germline V gene. This CDR3 contains 13 residues. CDR3 loop: CASNIDRNTEAFF. DNA of the CDR3: TGCGCCAGCAATATAGACAGGAACACTGAAGCTTTCTTT.

This clone was recorded a few times. The chain combines TRBV4-3 with TRBJ2-2; D might be TRBD1 (5 bases). This CDR3 is 15 amino acids long. Trimming removed 1 base at V and 4 bases at J, with 10 bases between. The germline CDR1 and CDR2 sequences are LGHNA and YSLEER. The CDR3 DNA reads TGCGCCAGCAGCCAAGGGCAGGGTGGCACCGGGGAGCTGTTTTTT. Residues: CASSQGQGGTGELFF.

This chain joins TRBV4-1 and TRBJ2-2; 7 bases are a match to TRBD1. Germline V CDR1 and CDR2: MGHRA, YSYEKL. The CDR3 sequence is 16 residues long. V trimming: 1 base; J trimming: 4 bases; junction bases outside the gene matches: 6. The CDR3 here is CASSQGDRTGTGELFF. CDR3 nucleotide sequence: TGCGCCAGCAGCCAAGGGGACAGAACAGGCACCGGGGAGCTGTTTTTT.

The table lists this clone with a count of one. The genes are TRBV19 and TRBJ1-5; 7 nucleotides line up with TRBD1. Germline CDR1 LNHDA, CDR2 SQIVND (reference sequence). This CDR3 comprises 14 residues. V shed 6 bases and J 3 bases; nucleotides not matched to a gene: 5. CDR3 nucleotides: TGTGCCAGTAGCATCACAGGGGCCAATCAGCCCCAGCATTTT. This translates into CASSITGANQPQHF.